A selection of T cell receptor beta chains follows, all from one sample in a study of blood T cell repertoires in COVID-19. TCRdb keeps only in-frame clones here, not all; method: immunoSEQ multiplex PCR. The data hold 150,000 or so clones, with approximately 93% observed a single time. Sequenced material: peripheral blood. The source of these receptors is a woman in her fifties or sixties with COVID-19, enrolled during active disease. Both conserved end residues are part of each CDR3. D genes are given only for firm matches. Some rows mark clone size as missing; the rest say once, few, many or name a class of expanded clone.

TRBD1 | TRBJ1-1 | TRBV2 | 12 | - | CASSFTGGLAFF | TGTGCCAGCAGCTTCACAGGGGGCCTAGCTTTCTTT
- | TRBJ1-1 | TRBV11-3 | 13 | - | CASSLTPNTEAFF | TGTGCCAGCAGCTTAACTCCCAACACTGAAGCTTTCTTT
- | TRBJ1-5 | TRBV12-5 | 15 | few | CASGKGDLSNQPQHF | TGTGCTAGTGGTAAAGGGGATTTGAGCAATCAGCCCCAGCATTTT
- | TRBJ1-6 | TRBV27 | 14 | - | CASSIQGFNSPLHF | TGTGCCAGCAGCATCCAGGGTTTTAATTCACCCCTCCACTTT
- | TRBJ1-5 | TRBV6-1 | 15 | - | CASSEALGVAQPQHF | TGTGCCAGCAGTGAAGCGTTAGGGGTTGCTCAGCCCCAGCATTTT
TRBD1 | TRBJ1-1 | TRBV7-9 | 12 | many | CASSTGGTEAFF | TGTGCCAGCAGCACAGGGGGCACTGAAGCTTTCTTT
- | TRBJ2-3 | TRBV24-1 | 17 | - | CATSDLEGVTDADTQYF | TGTGCCACCAGTGATTTGGAGGGGGTCACGGATGCAGATACGCAGTATTTT
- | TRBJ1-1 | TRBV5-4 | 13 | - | CASKPGLSTEAFF | TGTGCCAGCAAGCCAGGGCTAAGCACTGAAGCTTTCTTT
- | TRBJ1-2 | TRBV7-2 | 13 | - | CASRLGDSGGYTF | TGTGCCAGCAGGCTAGGGGATTCTGGAGGCTACACCTTC
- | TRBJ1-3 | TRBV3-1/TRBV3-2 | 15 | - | CASSEQVRGGNTIYF | TGTGCCAGCAGCGAACAGGTCCGCGGTGGAAACACCATATATTTT
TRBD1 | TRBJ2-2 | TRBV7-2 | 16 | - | CASSRRGQGAGGELFF | TGTGCCAGCAGCCGCCGCGGACAGGGGGCGGGCGGGGAGCTGTTTTTT
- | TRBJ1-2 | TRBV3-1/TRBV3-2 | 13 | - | CASSQVRNYGYTF | TGTGCCAGCAGCCAAGTTAGAAACTATGGCTACACCTTC
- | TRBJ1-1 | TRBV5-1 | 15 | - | CASSQNRVTNTEAFF | TGCGCCAGCAGCCAAAACAGGGTCACGAACACTGAAGCTTTCTTT
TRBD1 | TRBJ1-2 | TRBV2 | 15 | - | CASSRDGTGPFGYTF | TGTGCCAGTTCACGCGATGGGACAGGGCCTTTCGGCTACACCTTC
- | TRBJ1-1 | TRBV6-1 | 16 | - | CASSEVLGRFPLRPFF | TGTGCCAGCAGTGAAGTCCTAGGCAGATTCCCATTGAGGCCTTTCTTT
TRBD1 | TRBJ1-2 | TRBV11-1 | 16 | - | CASSPRQGAYNYGYTF | TGTGCCAGCAGCCCTCGACAGGGGGCGTACAACTATGGCTACACCTTC
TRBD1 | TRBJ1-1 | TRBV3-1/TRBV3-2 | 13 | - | CASSQAGQGRAFF | TGTGCCAGCAGCCAAGCAGGACAGGGTAGAGCTTTCTTT
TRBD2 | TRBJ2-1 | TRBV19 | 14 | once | CASSITGGRNEQFF | TGTGCCAGTAGTATAACGGGGGGGAGAAATGAGCAGTTCTTC
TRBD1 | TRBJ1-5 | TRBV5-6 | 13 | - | CASSFRGLQPQHF | TGTGCCAGCAGCTTCAGGGGGCTTCAGCCCCAGCATTTT
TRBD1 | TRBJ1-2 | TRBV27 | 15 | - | CATGRGPTGVQGYTF | TGTGCCACCGGAAGGGGCCCTACAGGGGTTCAGGGCTACACCTTC
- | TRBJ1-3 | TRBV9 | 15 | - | CASSVGQISGNTIYF | TGTGCCAGCAGCGTAGGACAGATCTCTGGAAACACCATATATTTT
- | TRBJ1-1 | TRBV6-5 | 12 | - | CATWRLNTEAFF | TGTGCCACCTGGAGGCTAAACACTGAAGCTTTCTTT
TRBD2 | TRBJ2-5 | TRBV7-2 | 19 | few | CASSPPGLAGAKYQETQYF | TGTGCCAGCAGCCCCCCTGGGCTAGCGGGGGCTAAGTACCAAGAGACCCAGTACTTC
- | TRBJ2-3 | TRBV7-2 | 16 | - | CASSLSSGHFTDTQYF | TGTGCCAGCAGCTTATCTTCAGGACACTTCACAGATACGCAGTATTTT
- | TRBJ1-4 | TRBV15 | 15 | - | CATSRENDGSEKLFF | TGTGCCACCAGCAGAGAGAACGACGGGAGTGAAAAACTGTTTTTT
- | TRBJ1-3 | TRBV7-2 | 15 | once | CASSLESRAGNTIYF | TGTGCCAGCAGCTTAGAGTCCAGGGCAGGAAACACCATATATTTT
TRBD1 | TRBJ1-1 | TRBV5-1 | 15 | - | CASSSRTGRSTEAFF | TGCGCCAGCAGCTCCCGGACAGGACGTAGCACTGAAGCTTTCTTT
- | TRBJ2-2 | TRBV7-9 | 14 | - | CASSLQGGPGELFF | TGTGCCAGCAGCTTGCAAGGGGGTCCCGGGGAGCTGTTTTTT
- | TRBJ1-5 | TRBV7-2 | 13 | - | CASSQRGFQPQHF | TGTGCCAGCAGCCAACGAGGGTTTCAGCCCCAGCATTTT
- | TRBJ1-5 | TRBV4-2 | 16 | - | CATARRLRQFSQPQHF | TGTGCCACTGCGCGAAGATTACGACAGTTCTCCCAGCCCCAGCATTTT
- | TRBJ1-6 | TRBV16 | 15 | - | CASSQSVQANSPLHF | TGTGCCAGCAGCCAATCGGTGCAGGCAAATTCACCCCTCCACTTT
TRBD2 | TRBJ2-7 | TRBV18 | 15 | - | CASSPTRGVSYEQYF | TGTGCCAGCTCACCGACTCGGGGGGTATCCTACGAGCAGTACTTC
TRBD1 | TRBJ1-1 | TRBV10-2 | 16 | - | CASSESTGYGNTEAFF | TGCGCCAGCAGTGAGTCGACAGGGTATGGGAACACTGAAGCTTTCTTT
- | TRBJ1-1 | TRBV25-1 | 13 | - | CASKYEMNTEAFF | TGTGCCAGCAAGTATGAGATGAACACTGAAGCTTTCTTT
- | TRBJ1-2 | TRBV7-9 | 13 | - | CASSQAGASGYTF | TGTGCCAGCAGCCAAGCGGGGGCGAGTGGCTACACCTTC
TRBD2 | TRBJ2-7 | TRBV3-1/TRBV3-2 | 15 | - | CASTLNIAGGGEQYF | TGTGCCAGCACCTTAAACATCGCGGGGGGCGGCGAGCAGTACTTC
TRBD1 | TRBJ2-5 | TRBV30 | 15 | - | CAWSVTGVYQETQYF | TGTGCCTGGAGTGTCACAGGGGTGTATCAAGAGACCCAGTACTTC
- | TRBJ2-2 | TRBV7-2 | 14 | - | CASRLASGGGELFF | TGTGCCAGCAGGCTAGCGTCCGGCGGCGGGGAGCTGTTTTTT
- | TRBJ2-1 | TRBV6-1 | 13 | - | CASSEAVLREQFF | TGTGCCAGCAGTGAAGCAGTACTCCGGGAGCAGTTCTTC
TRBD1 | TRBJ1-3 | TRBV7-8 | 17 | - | CASSKKGQGESGNTIYF | TGTGCCAGCAGCAAAAAAGGACAGGGAGAATCTGGAAACACCATATATTTT
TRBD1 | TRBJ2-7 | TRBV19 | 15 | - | CASSIRTTGRYEQYF | TGTGCCAGTAGTATCCGAACGACAGGGCGCTACGAGCAGTACTTC
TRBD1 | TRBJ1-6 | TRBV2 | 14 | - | CASSPGTDLSPLHF | TGTGCCAGCAGCCCGGGGACAGATCTCTCACCCCTCCACTTT
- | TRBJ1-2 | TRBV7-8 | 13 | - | CASSLRQDYGYTF | TGTGCCAGCAGCTTGAGACAGGACTATGGCTACACCTTC
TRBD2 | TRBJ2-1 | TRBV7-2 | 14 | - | CASTGTSSYNEQFF | TGTGCCAGCACCGGGACTAGCTCCTACAATGAGCAGTTCTTC
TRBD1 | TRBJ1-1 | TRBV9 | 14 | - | CASSPWDRNTEAFF | TGTGCCAGCAGCCCTTGGGACAGGAACACTGAAGCTTTCTTT
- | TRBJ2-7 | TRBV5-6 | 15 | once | CASSLGLSGAYEQYF | TGTGCCAGCAGCTTGGGGCTATCAGGGGCCTACGAGCAGTACTTC
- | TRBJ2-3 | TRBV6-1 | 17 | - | CASSATGGTVSTDTQYF | TGTGCCAGCAGTGCTACGGGAGGGACAGTGAGCACAGATACGCAGTATTTT
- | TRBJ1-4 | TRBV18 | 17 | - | CASSPRGGSGANEKLFF | TGTGCCAGCTCACCACGCGGGGGCAGTGGGGCTAATGAAAAACTGTTTTTT
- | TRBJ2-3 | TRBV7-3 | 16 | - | CASSPGAGWETDTQYF | TGTGCCAGCAGCCCAGGGGCAGGGTGGGAGACAGATACGCAGTATTTT
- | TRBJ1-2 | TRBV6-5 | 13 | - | CASSLYVGYGYTF | TGTGCCAGCAGTCTTTATGTCGGTTATGGCTACACCTTC
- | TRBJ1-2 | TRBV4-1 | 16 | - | CASSQAPVGDTYGYTF | TGCGCCAGCAGCCAAGCACCTGTAGGGGACACCTATGGCTACACCTTC
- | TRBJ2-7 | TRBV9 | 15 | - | CASSGGDGLSYEQYF | TGTGCCAGCAGCGGGGGGGACGGACTATCCTACGAGCAGTACTTC
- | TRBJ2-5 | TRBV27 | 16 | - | CASSPLRSGEEETQYF | TGTGCCAGCAGTCCCCTGCGGTCGGGGGAGGAAGAGACCCAGTACTTC
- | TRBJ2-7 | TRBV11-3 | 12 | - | CASSLDNDEQYF | TGTGCCAGCAGCTTAGACAATGACGAGCAGTACTTC
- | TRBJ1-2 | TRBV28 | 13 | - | CASSLGNKRGYTF | TGTGCCAGCAGTTTGGGTAATAAGAGGGGCTACACCTTC
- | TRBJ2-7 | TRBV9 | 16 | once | CASSVGVGGSSYEQYF | TGTGCCAGCAGCGTAGGGGTGGGAGGAAGCTCCTACGAGCAGTACTTC